This T cell receptor (beta chain) appears in the sequencing data of a study of shared clonotypes between healthy human individuals. The wider study: There were three CD4 naive, three CD4 memory, two CD8 naive and one CD8 memory plates per donor.

Genomic DNA (from each subset) was split evenly across several immunoSEQ plates. Clones were sequenced by immunoSEQ multiplex PCR, and TCRdb holds only the in-frame ones, with some missing. This sample yields roughly 100,000 clones, of which roughly 66% are seen a single time; approximately 23% belongs to the top ten. Study-level findings and limits: Clonotypes shared by all four donors outscored non-shared clonotypes in generation probability.

This clone was detected only a few times. The antigen is unknown. V lost 4 bases and J lost 5; bases outside the gene matches: 4. Germline V gene lookup returns CDR1 WNHNN and CDR2 SYGVQD (reference sequence). The CDR3 has 13 amino acids. Sequencing used memory CD8+ T cells sorted from blood. Sample subset: CD45RO+ cells pooled with CCR7-negative TemRA cells. The TCR comes from a woman in her 30s in good health. This chain links TRBV10-1 with TRBJ2-5, with 7 nucleotides matching TRBD2. Here the CDR3 reads CASSAGGGETQYF. CDR3 DNA: TGCGCCAGCAGTGCGGGAGGCGGGGAGACCCAGTACTTC.